These T cell receptor beta chains were read from a single sample in a study of T-cell reconstitution after alpha-beta-depleted transplantation in children. TCRdb reprocessed the PCR reads with MiXCR, giving one entry per CDR3 protein. The sample records approximately 500,000 distinct CDR3 sequences, under 12% being singletons. The source was PBMCs, collected before TCRalphabeta/CD19-depleted stem cell transplant. The receptors come from a child aged 2 to 10 with inherited bone marrow failure, due to receive a stem cell transplant. CDR3s include the opening cysteine and the closing phenylalanine or tryptophan. A D gene is named only where the DNA matches it firmly. Clone size is given for some rows only: seen once, a few or many times, or a class if the clone is expanded.

D | length | J | V | size | DNA | CDR3
TRBD1 | 13 | TRBJ1-2 | TRBV10-3 | - | TGTGCCATCGGATCACAGGGGGCGGATGGCTACACCTTC | CAIGSQGADGYTF
TRBD1 | 14 | TRBJ1-1 | TRBV6-2/TRBV6-3 | - | TGTGCCAGCAGTTATGCAGGGGGGATTCCTGAAGCTTTCTTT | CASSYAGGIPEAFF
- | 15 | TRBJ2-1 | TRBV7-2 | - | TGTGCCAGCAGCGCACCCCTCGGCCTAAGCAATGGGCAGTTCTTC | CASSAPLGLSNGQFF
- | 14 | TRBJ1-1 | TRBV30 | many | TGTGCCTGGAGTGTAGGTCAGCCGAACACTGAAGCTTTCTTT | CAWSVGQPNTEAFF
TRBD1 | 14 | TRBJ1-2 | TRBV5-1 | - | TGCGCCAGCAGCAACTTACAGGGGTTAGAGGGCTACACCTTC | CASSNLQGLEGYTF
- | 14 | TRBJ2-2 | TRBV27 | many | TGTGCCAGCAGTTTCTGGGGAAACAGCGGGGAGCTGTTTTTT | CASSFWGNSGELFF
- | 12 | TRBJ1-1 | TRBV7-9 | many | TGTGCCAGCAGCTATGCGTTCACTGAAGCTTTCTTT | CASSYAFTEAFF
- | 14 | TRBJ1-6 | TRBV9 | many | TGTGCCAGCAGCGGCCGACAGTATCCTTCACCCCTCCACTTT | CASSGRQYPSPLHF
TRBD2 | 14 | TRBJ2-7 | TRBV25-1 | many | TGTGCCAGCAGTGAGCTAGGGGAGGGCCGAGAGCAGTACTTC | CASSELGEGREQYF
- | 14 | TRBJ1-1 | TRBV15 | - | TGTGCCACCAGCAGAGATACCGGCAACACTGAAGCTTTCTTT | CATSRDTGNTEAFF
- | 13 | TRBJ2-7 | TRBV10-3 | few | TGTGCCATCAGTGAGGGGAAGGTCTACGAGCAGTACTTC | CAISEGKVYEQYF
TRBD2 | 15 | TRBJ2-5 | TRBV18 | many | TGTGCCAGCAGCCCAGGACTAGCGGGTCAAGAGACCCAGTACTTC | CASSPGLAGQETQYF
TRBD1 | 14 | TRBJ1-2 | TRBV5-1 | many | TGCGCCAGCAGCCCGGGACAGGGGGAATATGGCTACACCTTC | CASSPGQGEYGYTF
- | 12 | TRBJ2-7 | TRBV10-3 | many | TGTGCCATCAGTGTGGACTCCTACGAGCAGTACTTC | CAISVDSYEQYF
- | 12 | TRBJ2-7 | TRBV19 | many | TGTGCCAGTAGTACAGGGACCCACGAGCAGTACTTC | CASSTGTHEQYF
- | 12 | TRBJ2-1 | TRBV18 | few | TGTGCCAGCTCACCAGGTTGGCAGGAGCAGTTCTTC | CASSPGWQEQFF
TRBD2 | 13 | TRBJ2-5 | TRBV5-1 | - | TGCGCCAGCCGACCGGGACTAGCGGGGACCCAGTACTTC | CASRPGLAGTQYF
- | 16 | TRBJ1-1 | TRBV27 | - | TGTGCCAGCAGTTTAAGGCGGGGACCCATGAACACTGAAGCTTTCTTT | CASSLRRGPMNTEAFF
- | 14 | TRBJ2-7 | TRBV12-3/TRBV12-4 | many | TGTGCCAGCAGTTCGGGCGGGTGCCTCCACGAGCAGTACTTC | CASSSGGCLHEQYF
TRBD2 | 15 | TRBJ2-1 | TRBV12-3/TRBV12-4 | many | TGTGCCAGCAGTTTTTCGGGAGGGCCCCTCAATGAGCAGTTCTTC | CASSFSGGPLNEQFF
- | 15 | TRBJ2-5 | TRBV28 | many | TGTGCCAGCAGTTTCGGCCTAAAGGAGGTCGAGACCCAGTACTTC | CASSFGLKEVETQYF
TRBD1 | 14 | TRBJ1-2 | TRBV20-1 | few | TGCAGTGCTAGACCCGGGACAGTTAACTATGGCTACACCTTC | CSARPGTVNYGYTF
- | 14 | TRBJ2-5 | TRBV12-3/TRBV12-4 | many | TGTGCCAGCAGTCCCCAACTTAATCAAGAGACCCAGTACTTC | CASSPQLNQETQYF
- | 16 | TRBJ1-2 | TRBV4-3 | - | TGCGCCAGCAGCCAAGATATCAGTAGGGAGGGCTATGGCTACACCTTC | CASSQDISREGYGYTF
- | 15 | TRBJ2-7 | TRBV28 | many | TGTGCCAGCAGTTTATGGGGCCTTAACTCCTACGAGCAGTACTTC | CASSLWGLNSYEQYF
- | 14 | TRBJ2-7 | TRBV7-4 | many | TGTGCCAACAACTGGGGGAGCCGGGGCCACGAGCAGTACTTC | CANNWGSRGHEQYF
TRBD2 | 15 | TRBJ2-1 | TRBV20-1 | many | TGCAGTGCTGTCCGGACTAGCGGGGGATACAATGAGCAGTTCTTC | CSAVRTSGGYNEQFF
TRBD1 | 16 | TRBJ2-2 | TRBV19 | few | TGTGCCAGTATTCCGGGACAGGGGTGCCTCACCGGGGAGCTGTTTTTT | CASIPGQGCLTGELFF
TRBD2 | 16 | TRBJ2-1 | TRBV12-3/TRBV12-4 | - | TGTGCCAGCAGTGGCAGACTAGCGGGAGTGGGCAATGAGCAGTTCTTC | CASSGRLAGVGNEQFF
- | 15 | TRBJ2-1 | TRBV10-3 | few | TGTGCCATCAGTGAGAGGGGAGACGCCCTGCATGAGCAGTTCTTC | CAISERGDALHEQFF
- | 16 | TRBJ1-1 | TRBV20-1 | many | TGCAGTGCCGGGACCCCAGGAGGGGGGAGGAACACTGAAGCTTTCTTT | CSAGTPGGGRNTEAFF